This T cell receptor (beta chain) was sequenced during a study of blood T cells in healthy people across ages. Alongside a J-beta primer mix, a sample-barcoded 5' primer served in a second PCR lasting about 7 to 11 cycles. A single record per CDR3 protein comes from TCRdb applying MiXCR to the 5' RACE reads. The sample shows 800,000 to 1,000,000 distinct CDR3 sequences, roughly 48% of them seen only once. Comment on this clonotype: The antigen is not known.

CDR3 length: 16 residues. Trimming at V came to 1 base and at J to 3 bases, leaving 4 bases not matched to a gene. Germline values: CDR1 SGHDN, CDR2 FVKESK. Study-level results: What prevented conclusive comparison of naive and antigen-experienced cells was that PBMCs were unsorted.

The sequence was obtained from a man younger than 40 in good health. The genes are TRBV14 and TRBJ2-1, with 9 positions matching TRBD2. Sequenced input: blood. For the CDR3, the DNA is TGTGCCAGCAGCCAAGTTGCGGGGGGGCACTACAATGAGCAGTTCTTC. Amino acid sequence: CASSQVAGGHYNEQFF.